These T cell receptor beta chains were read from a single sample in a study of T-cell memory formation after mild COVID-19. TCRdb itself ran the 5' RACE reads through MiXCR, one entry per CDR3 protein. The table shows 180,000 or so distinct CDR3 sequences, with around 10% occurring only once. Sequencing was carried out using PBMCs or a T cell subset sorted from them (not recorded which). These receptors were taken from a young man who had mild COVID-19 (a few samples of this study predate the infection). Cell type and time point are not known. Each CDR3 is given with its conserved first and last residue. D genes are given only for firm matches. Some rows have no size entry. The others give once, few or many, or a class for an expanded clone.

d_call: -
j_call: TRBJ2-7
v_call: TRBV5-1
clone_size: few
cdr3_aa: CASSLRPPYEQYF
cdr3_nt: TGCGCCAGCAGCTTGCGTCCCCCCTACGAGCAGTACTTC

d_call: -
j_call: TRBJ1-6
v_call: TRBV5-1
clone_size: -
cdr3_aa: CASSPLPDSPLHF
cdr3_nt: TGCGCCAGCAGCCCTCTCCCCGATTCACCCCTCCACTTT

d_call: -
j_call: TRBJ1-1
v_call: TRBV5-6
clone_size: few
cdr3_aa: CASRVGGTGTEAFF
cdr3_nt: TGTGCCAGCAGGGTGGGGGGAACAGGGACTGAAGCTTTCTTT

d_call: TRBD1
j_call: TRBJ1-1
v_call: TRBV5-1
clone_size: -
cdr3_aa: CASSLDVPLAGGNTEAFF
cdr3_nt: TGCGCCAGCAGCTTGGATGTACCGTTAGCAGGGGGGAACACTGAAGCTTTCTTT

d_call: TRBD1
j_call: TRBJ2-2
v_call: TRBV5-1
clone_size: many
cdr3_aa: CASSLGQGHTGELFF
cdr3_nt: TGCGCCAGCAGCTTGGGACAGGGGCACACCGGGGAGCTGTTTTTT

d_call: -
j_call: TRBJ2-5
v_call: TRBV5-5
clone_size: many
cdr3_aa: CASSSDWEETQYF
cdr3_nt: TGTGCCAGCAGCTCGGACTGGGAAGAGACCCAGTACTTC

d_call: -
j_call: TRBJ2-1
v_call: TRBV7-2
clone_size: few
cdr3_aa: CASSSAPGRFSYNEQFF
cdr3_nt: TGTGCCAGCAGCTCTGCTCCGGGACGCTTCTCCTACAATGAGCAGTTCTTC

d_call: TRBD2
j_call: TRBJ2-1
v_call: TRBV5-1
clone_size: -
cdr3_aa: CASSQASGRTDEQFF
cdr3_nt: TGCGCCAGCAGTCAGGCTAGCGGACGTACGGATGAGCAGTTCTTC

d_call: -
j_call: TRBJ1-1
v_call: TRBV7-2
clone_size: -
cdr3_aa: CASSLAVGGVTEAFF
cdr3_nt: TGTGCCAGCAGCTTAGCGGTAGGCGGTGTCACTGAAGCTTTCTTT

d_call: -
j_call: TRBJ2-2
v_call: TRBV6-2/TRBV6-3
clone_size: -
cdr3_aa: CASSYLQGSGELFF
cdr3_nt: TGTGCCAGCAGTTACCTACAGGGTTCCGGGGAGCTGTTTTTT

d_call: -
j_call: TRBJ1-1
v_call: TRBV21-1
clone_size: few
cdr3_aa: CASSKASPPEAFF
cdr3_nt: TGTGCCAGCAGCAAAGCATCGCCCCCTGAAGCTTTCTTT

d_call: -
j_call: TRBJ2-3
v_call: TRBV7-2
clone_size: few
cdr3_aa: CASSARPRTDTQYF
cdr3_nt: TGTGCCAGCAGCGCAAGGCCCCGCACAGATACGCAGTATTTT

d_call: -
j_call: TRBJ2-5
v_call: TRBV5-6
clone_size: many
cdr3_aa: CASSLDGGLRKTQYF
cdr3_nt: TGTGCCAGCAGCTTGGACGGGGGTTTAAGGAAGACCCAGTACTTC

d_call: -
j_call: TRBJ2-3
v_call: TRBV11-2
clone_size: -
cdr3_aa: CASSGPTDTQYF
cdr3_nt: TGTGCCAGCTCTGGTCCCACAGATACGCAGTATTTT

d_call: -
j_call: TRBJ1-2
v_call: TRBV4-2
clone_size: few
cdr3_aa: CASSQEYRGNYGYTF
cdr3_nt: TGTGCCAGCAGCCAAGAGTATCGGGGGAACTATGGCTACACCTTC

d_call: -
j_call: TRBJ1-2
v_call: TRBV4-1
clone_size: few
cdr3_aa: CASSRTAENNYGYTF
cdr3_nt: TGCGCCAGCAGCCGCACCGCGGAGAATAACTATGGCTACACCTTC

d_call: TRBD2
j_call: TRBJ2-5
v_call: TRBV4-2
clone_size: -
cdr3_aa: CASSQEARGGRETQYF
cdr3_nt: TGTGCCAGCAGCCAAGAAGCGCGGGGGGGCCGAGAGACCCAGTACTTC

d_call: -
j_call: TRBJ2-7
v_call: TRBV2
clone_size: few
cdr3_aa: CARGTVGEQYF
cdr3_nt: TGTGCCAGGGGGACGGTCGGCGAGCAGTACTTC

d_call: -
j_call: TRBJ2-5
v_call: TRBV9
clone_size: many
cdr3_aa: CASSADLAGVETQYF
cdr3_nt: TGTGCCAGCAGCGCAGATCTAGCTGGGGTAGAGACCCAGTACTTC

d_call: -
j_call: TRBJ2-1
v_call: TRBV2
clone_size: few
cdr3_aa: CASSPDRDPRYNEQFF
cdr3_nt: TGTGCCAGCAGTCCAGACCGGGACCCGAGGTATAATGAGCAGTTCTTC

d_call: -
j_call: TRBJ2-7
v_call: TRBV19
clone_size: many
cdr3_aa: CASSMVQAGYYEQYF
cdr3_nt: TGTGCCAGTAGTATGGTACAGGCTGGGTACTACGAGCAGTACTTC

d_call: -
j_call: TRBJ2-1
v_call: TRBV12-3/TRBV12-4
clone_size: -
cdr3_aa: CASRAPGGRSYNEQFF
cdr3_nt: TGTGCCAGCAGGGCCCCCGGGGGCCGCTCCTACAATGAGCAGTTCTTC

d_call: TRBD1
j_call: TRBJ1-2
v_call: TRBV20-1
clone_size: -
cdr3_aa: CSARPFSGQTYGYTF
cdr3_nt: TGCAGTGCTAGACCATTCTCGGGACAGACCTATGGCTACACCTTC

d_call: -
j_call: TRBJ1-1
v_call: TRBV4-2
clone_size: few
cdr3_aa: CASSRTGSVNTEAFF
cdr3_nt: TGTGCCAGCAGCCGAACAGGCAGTGTGAACACTGAAGCTTTCTTT

d_call: -
j_call: TRBJ1-3
v_call: TRBV13
clone_size: few
cdr3_aa: CASSLRHTIYF
cdr3_nt: TGTGCCAGCAGCTTAAGGCACACCATATATTTT

d_call: -
j_call: TRBJ1-1
v_call: TRBV15
clone_size: -
cdr3_aa: CATSRALWNTEAFF
cdr3_nt: TGTGCCACCAGCAGAGCGTTGTGGAACACTGAAGCTTTCTTT

d_call: TRBD1
j_call: TRBJ2-5
v_call: TRBV2
clone_size: few
cdr3_aa: CATDRTGVFGETQYF
cdr3_nt: TGTGCCACCGACCGGACAGGGGTCTTCGGAGAGACCCAGTACTTC

d_call: -
j_call: TRBJ2-3
v_call: TRBV20-1
clone_size: few
cdr3_aa: CSAQKGGVTDTQYF
cdr3_nt: TGCAGTGCGCAAAAGGGGGGGGTCACAGATACGCAGTATTTT

d_call: TRBD1
j_call: TRBJ1-2
v_call: TRBV10-3
clone_size: many
cdr3_aa: CAISSFAQGTKGYTF
cdr3_nt: TGTGCCATCAGTTCATTTGCACAGGGGACTAAAGGCTACACCTTC

d_call: -
j_call: TRBJ1-3
v_call: TRBV20-1
clone_size: -
cdr3_aa: CSGKDSLGNTIYF
cdr3_nt: TGCAGTGGAAAGGACAGTCTTGGAAACACCATATATTTT

d_call: -
j_call: TRBJ2-6
v_call: TRBV7-6
clone_size: few
cdr3_aa: CASSPQSGANVLTF
cdr3_nt: TGTGCCAGCAGCCCCCAGTCTGGGGCCAACGTCCTGACTTTC

d_call: TRBD2
j_call: TRBJ2-3
v_call: TRBV20-1
clone_size: -
cdr3_aa: CSALGLAKGDTQYF
cdr3_nt: TGCAGTGCTCTCGGACTAGCAAAGGGAGATACGCAGTATTTT

d_call: TRBD1
j_call: TRBJ2-1
v_call: TRBV2
clone_size: many
cdr3_aa: CASRQGEGNEQFF
cdr3_nt: TGTGCCAGCCGACAGGGGGAAGGCAATGAGCAGTTCTTC

d_call: TRBD1
j_call: TRBJ2-6
v_call: TRBV7-8
clone_size: -
cdr3_aa: CASSYGQGRSGANVLTF
cdr3_nt: TGTGCCAGCAGCTACGGACAGGGGCGCTCTGGGGCCAACGTCCTGACTTTC

d_call: -
j_call: TRBJ2-3
v_call: TRBV7-2
clone_size: few
cdr3_aa: CASSKFTDTQYF
cdr3_nt: TGTGCCAGCAGCAAATTCACAGATACGCAGTATTTT

d_call: TRBD1
j_call: TRBJ1-4
v_call: TRBV9
clone_size: -
cdr3_aa: CASSRRTGDEKLFF
cdr3_nt: TGTGCCAGCAGCCGACGGACAGGGGATGAAAAACTGTTTTTT

d_call: -
j_call: TRBJ2-7
v_call: TRBV3-1
clone_size: -
cdr3_aa: CASSTGRALSYEQYF
cdr3_nt: TGTGCCAGCAGCACCGGGCGTGCCCTCTCCTACGAGCAGTACTTC

d_call: TRBD1
j_call: TRBJ1-1
v_call: TRBV5-1
clone_size: many
cdr3_aa: CASTYRQGLNTEAFF
cdr3_nt: TGCGCCAGCACCTATCGACAGGGGCTTAACACTGAAGCTTTCTTT

d_call: -
j_call: TRBJ1-1
v_call: TRBV20-1
clone_size: few
cdr3_aa: CSARDRMNTEAFF
cdr3_nt: TGCAGTGCCCGGGACCGAATGAACACTGAAGCTTTCTTT

d_call: -
j_call: TRBJ1-4
v_call: TRBV20-1
clone_size: -
cdr3_aa: CSAKNPRGTNEKLFF
cdr3_nt: TGCAGTGCTAAGAACCCCAGGGGAACTAATGAAAAACTGTTTTTT

d_call: -
j_call: TRBJ2-7
v_call: TRBV20-1
clone_size: many
cdr3_aa: CSASSGYEQYF
cdr3_nt: TGCAGTGCTAGTTCGGGCTACGAGCAGTACTTC

d_call: -
j_call: TRBJ1-3
v_call: TRBV7-2
clone_size: -
cdr3_aa: CASSLTLSPPIYF
cdr3_nt: TGTGCCAGCAGCTTAACGCTCTCTCCGCCCATATATTTT

d_call: -
j_call: TRBJ2-7
v_call: TRBV7-6
clone_size: few
cdr3_aa: CASSPTTGYEQYF
cdr3_nt: TGTGCCAGCAGCCCAACCACCGGGTACGAGCAGTACTTC

d_call: -
j_call: TRBJ1-6
v_call: TRBV5-1
clone_size: many
cdr3_aa: CASSLAGLSPLHF
cdr3_nt: TGCGCCAGCAGCTTGGCAGGGTTATCACCCCTCCACTTT

d_call: -
j_call: TRBJ2-5
v_call: TRBV18
clone_size: -
cdr3_aa: CASSRDGGPQETQYF
cdr3_nt: TGTGCCAGCTCCCGGGACGGAGGCCCCCAAGAGACCCAGTACTTC

d_call: -
j_call: TRBJ2-5
v_call: TRBV7-7
clone_size: -
cdr3_aa: CASSALGLGNQETQYF
cdr3_nt: TGTGCCAGCAGCGCGCTGGGCCTGGGCAACCAAGAGACCCAGTACTTC

d_call: -
j_call: TRBJ1-2
v_call: TRBV7-2
clone_size: many
cdr3_aa: CASSLKGSYGYTF
cdr3_nt: TGTGCCAGCAGCCTCAAAGGGAGCTATGGCTACACCTTC

d_call: TRBD1
j_call: TRBJ1-3
v_call: TRBV12-3/TRBV12-4
clone_size: many
cdr3_aa: CASSDRDRRHTIYF
cdr3_nt: TGTGCCAGCAGCGACCGGGACAGGCGACACACCATATATTTT

d_call: -
j_call: TRBJ2-3
v_call: TRBV9
clone_size: few
cdr3_aa: CASSATHHLPPSTDTQYF
cdr3_nt: TGTGCCAGCAGCGCTACCCACCACCTCCCCCCTAGCACAGATACGCAGTATTTT

d_call: -
j_call: TRBJ2-1
v_call: TRBV2
clone_size: -
cdr3_aa: CASTPYNEQFF
cdr3_nt: TGTGCCAGCACCCCCTACAATGAGCAGTTCTTC

d_call: -
j_call: TRBJ2-3
v_call: TRBV7-2
clone_size: many
cdr3_aa: CASSLGNGDTQYF
cdr3_nt: TGTGCCAGCAGCTTAGGGAACGGGGATACGCAGTATTTT

d_call: -
j_call: TRBJ2-2
v_call: TRBV7-2
clone_size: few
cdr3_aa: CASSLVGSSNTGELFF
cdr3_nt: TGTGCCAGCAGCTTAGTTGGCAGTTCGAACACCGGGGAGCTGTTTTTT

d_call: -
j_call: TRBJ2-3
v_call: TRBV6-6
clone_size: few
cdr3_aa: CASSNLFGDTQYF
cdr3_nt: TGTGCCAGCAGTAACCTATTCGGGGATACGCAGTATTTT

d_call: -
j_call: TRBJ2-1
v_call: TRBV5-1
clone_size: -
cdr3_aa: CASSPVESGTLPHEQFF
cdr3_nt: TGCGCCAGCAGCCCGGTGGAGTCCGGGACACTGCCGCATGAGCAGTTCTTC

d_call: -
j_call: TRBJ1-5
v_call: TRBV4-3
clone_size: -
cdr3_aa: CASSQDLEGTTPQHF
cdr3_nt: TGCGCCAGCAGCCAAGATCTTGAGGGGACGACGCCCCAGCATTTT

d_call: -
j_call: TRBJ1-1
v_call: TRBV7-9
clone_size: few
cdr3_aa: CASSLGHANTEAFF
cdr3_nt: TGTGCCAGCAGCTTGGGACACGCGAACACTGAAGCTTTCTTT

d_call: -
j_call: TRBJ1-2
v_call: TRBV5-1
clone_size: -
cdr3_aa: CASSLQGDHGYTF
cdr3_nt: TGCGCCAGCAGCTTACAAGGGGACCATGGCTACACCTTC

d_call: -
j_call: TRBJ2-7
v_call: TRBV5-1
clone_size: few
cdr3_aa: CASSPSLNSYEQYF
cdr3_nt: TGCGCCAGCAGCCCCAGTCTCAACTCCTACGAGCAGTACTTC

d_call: -
j_call: TRBJ2-4
v_call: TRBV2
clone_size: -
cdr3_aa: CASSDVTGNIQYF
cdr3_nt: TGTGCCAGCAGTGACGTAACGGGAAACATTCAGTACTTC

d_call: -
j_call: TRBJ1-2
v_call: TRBV12-3/TRBV12-4
clone_size: few
cdr3_aa: CASSSGVNYGYTF
cdr3_nt: TGTGCCAGCAGTTCGGGCGTTAACTATGGCTACACCTTC